These 7 T cell receptor beta chains originate from one sample sequenced in a study of spatial heterogeneity in lung cancer. Time point meaning: blood at routine non-recurrence follow-up after resection. Material for sequencing was whole RNA from tumor, nontumor lung or frozen PBMC, left unsorted. TCRdb reprocessed the 5' RACE reads with MiXCR, giving one entry per CDR3 protein. The table lists some 110,000 distinct CDR3 sequences, 12% of them singletons. This specimen consisted of PBMCs, obtained at follow-up. These receptors all come from a male donor with early-stage non-small cell lung cancer.

This clonotype turned up a few times. The chain carries TRBV4-2 and TRBJ2-7; no clear D gene. The V and J ends lost 0 bases and 2 bases respectively, with 14 bases between them. The CDR3 runs 16 residues. Germline values: CDR1 LGHNA, CDR2 YNFKEQ. The CDR3 sequence is CASSQDQVTETYEQYF. CDR3 coding DNA: TGTGCCAGCAGCCAAGACCAGGTTACCGAAACCTACGAGCAGTACTTC.

This clonotype was counted between two and nine times. The rearrangement links TRBV7-2 to TRBJ2-1; no definite D call. Trimming cost V 0 bases and J 6 bases, with 6 bases left between them. CDR1 and CDR2 (germline): SGHTA, FQGNSA. CDR3 length equals 13 residues. The CDR3 reads CASSLANRNEQFF. The CDR3, as DNA: TGTGCCAGCAGCTTAGCGAACCGCAATGAGCAGTTCTTC.

This clonotype was seen repeatedly, ten times or more. The chain joins TRBV9 to TRBJ1-4, with 8 nucleotides matching TRBD1. The junction had 9 bases not matched to a gene; V was cut back by 6 bases and J by 2 bases. CDR3 length: 16 amino acids. Germline V gene sequence: CDR1 SGDLS, CDR2 YYNGEE. The CDR3: CASIGTGGYTNEKLFF. For the CDR3, the DNA is TGTGCCAGCATAGGTACAGGGGGATACACTAATGAAAAACTGTTTTTT.

This clonotype was seen repeatedly, ten times or more. V and J are TRBV7-3 and TRBJ1-1, with D unresolved. Per germline, CDR1 SGHTA and CDR2 FQGTGA. The V end was cut by 8 bases, the J end by 3 bases, with 13 bases between. The CDR3 extends over 13 amino acids. The CDR3 coding sequence is TGTGCCAGCTCCCGGGAGAGGGACACTGAAGCTTTCTTT. This codes for CASSRERDTEAFF.

In its sample, this clonotype was seen many times. The V call is TRBV29-1, the J call TRBJ2-3, with 7 bases matching TRBD1. CDR1 is SQVTM and CDR2 is ANQGSEA in the germline V gene. This CDR3 contains 13 residues. CDR3: CGSRDSNTDTQYF. The CDR3 DNA sequence: TGCGGATCCCGGGACAGCAACACAGATACGCAGTATTTT.

V usage is TRBV9 and J usage is TRBJ2-2; the match to TRBD1 covers 10 bases. Looked up from germline, CDR1 is SGDLS and CDR2 is YYNGEE. Trimming took 2 bases from V and 5 from J; bases not matched to a gene: 3. CDR3 size: 15 residues. The CDR3 DNA is TGTGCCAGCAGCGTCCGGGACAGGGGAACCGGGGAGCTGTTTTTT. This codes for CASSVRDRGTGELFF. The variable domain in full, completed from reference TRBV9 and TRBJ2-2, reads DSGVTQTPKHLITATGQRVTLRCSPRSGDLSVYWYQQSLDQGLQFLIQYYNGEERAKGNILERFSAQQFPDLHSELNLSSLELGDSALYFCASSVRDRGTGELFFGEGSRLTVL.

This clonotype was detected ten times or more. The V gene is TRBV3-1, the J gene TRBJ2-5; the D gene is possibly TRBD2 (5 bases). Germline CDR1 LGHDT, CDR2 YNNKEL (reference sequence). Between the trimmed V and J ends, which lost 4 bases and 0 bases, there was a span of 12 bases. The CDR3 is made up of 15 amino acids. The CDR3 loop reads CASSLDFFYQETQYF. For the CDR3, the DNA is TGTGCCAGCAGCCTGGACTTCTTTTACCAAGAGACCCAGTACTTC.